A selection of T cell receptor beta chains follows, all from one sample in a study of cytomegalovirus exposure and HLA in healthy donors. Libraries were prepared by immunoSEQ multiplex PCR; TCRdb keeps only in-frame clonotypes and omits some of them. In the table there are around 75,000 clones, about 80% of which are singletons. The source material was PBMCs. The source of these receptors is a man aged 40-49 years in good health and CMV-seronegative. Each CDR3 is given with its conserved first and last residue. A D gene is named only where the DNA matches it firmly. Clone size is given for some rows only: seen once, a few or many times, or a class if the clone is expanded.

cdr3_nt: TGTGCCTGGGACCCCACAGTTGGTCCTAATGAAAAACTGTTTTTT; cdr3_aa: CAWDPTVGPNEKLFF; d_call: NA; cdr3_length: 15; j_call: TRBJ1-4; v_call: TRBV30; clone_size: NA
cdr3_nt: TGTGCCAGCAGTCGCGGACAGGATCCCTACGAGCAGTACTTC; cdr3_aa: CASSRGQDPYEQYF; d_call: TRBD1; cdr3_length: 14; j_call: TRBJ2-7; v_call: TRBV28; clone_size: NA
cdr3_nt: TGTGCCAGTTCTGCTACAGGGGATGGATACACTGAAGCTTTCTTT; cdr3_aa: CASSATGDGYTEAFF; d_call: TRBD1; cdr3_length: 15; j_call: TRBJ1-1; v_call: TRBV18; clone_size: NA
cdr3_nt: TGTGCCAGCAGCACCGGGACAGCGAACACCGGGGAGCTGTTTTTT; cdr3_aa: CASSTGTANTGELFF; d_call: TRBD1; cdr3_length: 15; j_call: TRBJ2-2; v_call: TRBV28; clone_size: NA
cdr3_nt: TGTGCCAGCAGCTCTACTTCCGAGGGCACTGAAGCTTTCTTT; cdr3_aa: CASSSTSEGTEAFF; d_call: NA; cdr3_length: 14; j_call: TRBJ1-1; v_call: TRBV7-3; clone_size: NA
cdr3_nt: TGTGCCAGCAGTAAAAACCCCGGGGACAGGCGCACTGAAGCTTTCTTT; cdr3_aa: CASSKNPGDRRTEAFF; d_call: TRBD1; cdr3_length: 16; j_call: TRBJ1-1; v_call: TRBV25-1; clone_size: NA
cdr3_nt: TGTGCCAGCAGCCAAGCTAGGACAGGGGGAACCTTCTACGAGCAGTACTTC; cdr3_aa: CASSQARTGGTFYEQYF; d_call: TRBD1; cdr3_length: 17; j_call: TRBJ2-7; v_call: TRBV4-2; clone_size: NA
cdr3_nt: TGTGCCATCAGTGAGTCTTTAACAGCAAGTACTGAAGCTTTCTTT; cdr3_aa: CAISESLTASTEAFF; d_call: NA; cdr3_length: 15; j_call: TRBJ1-1; v_call: TRBV10-3; clone_size: NA
cdr3_nt: TGTGCCAGCAGTGACAGGGGGGCCCGGGATGGCTACACCTTC; cdr3_aa: CASSDRGARDGYTF; d_call: TRBD1; cdr3_length: 14; j_call: TRBJ1-2; v_call: TRBV6-1; clone_size: NA
cdr3_nt: TGCGCCAGCAGCTTGCTGTTGGGGGGGAACACCGGGGAGCTGTTTTTT; cdr3_aa: CASSLLLGGNTGELFF; d_call: NA; cdr3_length: 16; j_call: TRBJ2-2; v_call: TRBV5-1; clone_size: NA
cdr3_nt: TGTGCCATCAGTGAGACCACTAGCCTCTCCTACGAGCAGTACTTC; cdr3_aa: CAISETTSLSYEQYF; d_call: NA; cdr3_length: 15; j_call: TRBJ2-7; v_call: TRBV10-3; clone_size: NA
cdr3_nt: TGTGCCAGCAGCCGGCGGCAGGGTACGGAAGCTTTCTTT; cdr3_aa: CASSRRQGTEAFF; d_call: NA; cdr3_length: 13; j_call: TRBJ1-1; v_call: TRBV5-5; clone_size: NA
cdr3_nt: TGTGCCAGCAGCTTGGATTCCAATCAAGCTTTCTTT; cdr3_aa: CASSLDSNQAFF; d_call: NA; cdr3_length: 12; j_call: TRBJ1-1; v_call: TRBV5-4; clone_size: NA
cdr3_nt: TGTGCCTGGAGTGTAATAGGCAGGGGAGACACTGAAGCTTTCTTT; cdr3_aa: CAWSVIGRGDTEAFF; d_call: NA; cdr3_length: 15; j_call: TRBJ1-1; v_call: TRBV30; clone_size: NA
cdr3_nt: TGCAGCGTCGGGGACAGCCTTTTAGAGCAGTTCTTC; cdr3_aa: CSVGDSLLEQFF; d_call: TRBD1; cdr3_length: 12; j_call: TRBJ2-1; v_call: TRBV29-1; clone_size: once
cdr3_nt: TGCAGCGTTGGTTCCCTAACAGGGTTGGTTTTCTTT; cdr3_aa: CSVGSLTGLVFF; d_call: NA; cdr3_length: 12; j_call: TRBJ1-1; v_call: TRBV29-1; clone_size: NA
cdr3_nt: TGTGCCAGCAGGGACCTAGCGGGGAGCTCTTGGGAGCAGTTCTTC; cdr3_aa: CASRDLAGSSWEQFF; d_call: TRBD2; cdr3_length: 15; j_call: TRBJ2-1; v_call: TRBV7-9; clone_size: once
cdr3_nt: TGTTCCAGCAGCTTATCGCGAGAGACCCAGTACTTC; cdr3_aa: CSSSLSRETQYF; d_call: NA; cdr3_length: 12; j_call: TRBJ2-5; v_call: TRBV7-9; clone_size: once
cdr3_nt: TGTGCCAGCAGCAACGACAGGGGGCCTGAAGCTTTCTTT; cdr3_aa: CASSNDRGPEAFF; d_call: TRBD1; cdr3_length: 13; j_call: TRBJ1-1; v_call: TRBV7-9; clone_size: NA
cdr3_nt: TGTGCCAGCAGCCCCTCCGACAGGGGTGTAGATACGCAGTATTTT; cdr3_aa: CASSPSDRGVDTQYF; d_call: TRBD1; cdr3_length: 15; j_call: TRBJ2-3; v_call: TRBV6-6; clone_size: NA
cdr3_nt: TGTGCCACGTCCTGGGACAGGGGATCCTACGAGCAGTACTTC; cdr3_aa: CATSWDRGSYEQYF; d_call: TRBD1; cdr3_length: 14; j_call: TRBJ2-7; v_call: TRBV15; clone_size: NA
cdr3_nt: TGCAGCGTTGAAACTGGACTAGCGGGGACGAGCTCCTACGAGCAGTACTTC; cdr3_aa: CSVETGLAGTSSYEQYF; d_call: TRBD2; cdr3_length: 17; j_call: TRBJ2-7; v_call: TRBV29-1; clone_size: NA
cdr3_nt: TGTGCCAGTAGTATAGCCGGGACAGGGGGAATGCAGCCCCAGCATTTT; cdr3_aa: CASSIAGTGGMQPQHF; d_call: TRBD1; cdr3_length: 16; j_call: TRBJ1-5; v_call: TRBV19; clone_size: NA
cdr3_nt: TGTGCCAGCAGCGTAGAGGCCACAGCCTACGAGCAGTACTTC; cdr3_aa: CASSVEATAYEQYF; d_call: NA; cdr3_length: 14; j_call: TRBJ2-7; v_call: TRBV9; clone_size: NA
cdr3_nt: TGTGCTAGTGGTTCGCCGACAGGGGCTCATGTTGGCAATCAGCCCCAGCATTTT; cdr3_aa: CASGSPTGAHVGNQPQHF; d_call: TRBD1; cdr3_length: 18; j_call: TRBJ1-5; v_call: TRBV12-5; clone_size: NA
cdr3_nt: TGTGCCAGCAACCCATGGGGGAGGGAGACCCAGTACTTC; cdr3_aa: CASNPWGRETQYF; d_call: NA; cdr3_length: 13; j_call: TRBJ2-5; v_call: TRBV9; clone_size: NA
cdr3_nt: TGTGCCTGGAACGGGGGAACCTACGAGCAGTACTTC; cdr3_aa: CAWNGGTYEQYF; d_call: NA; cdr3_length: 12; j_call: TRBJ2-7; v_call: TRBV30; clone_size: NA
cdr3_nt: TGTGCCAGCAGCATTCGACAGGGGGGGGAAAAACTGTTTTTT; cdr3_aa: CASSIRQGGEKLFF; d_call: TRBD1; cdr3_length: 14; j_call: TRBJ1-4; v_call: TRBV9; clone_size: once
cdr3_nt: TGCGCCAAGGATGGGGCCTCCTACGAGCAGTACTTC; cdr3_aa: CAKDGASYEQYF; d_call: NA; cdr3_length: 12; j_call: TRBJ2-7; v_call: TRBV29-1; clone_size: NA
cdr3_nt: TGTGCCAGCAGCTCGGACTCAGGGGGCGCAGAGACCCAGTACTTC; cdr3_aa: CASSSDSGGAETQYF; d_call: TRBD1; cdr3_length: 15; j_call: TRBJ2-5; v_call: TRBV5-6; clone_size: NA
cdr3_nt: TGCAGCGTTGTTGGGTTCAGAGTATTTGACAGGGGTTCCTACGAGCAGTACTTC; cdr3_aa: CSVVGFRVFDRGSYEQYF; d_call: TRBD1; cdr3_length: 18; j_call: TRBJ2-7; v_call: TRBV29-1; clone_size: NA
cdr3_nt: TGTGCCAGCAGCACGGGACAGGGGGCAGGATCACCCCTCCACTTT; cdr3_aa: CASSTGQGAGSPLHF; d_call: TRBD1; cdr3_length: 15; j_call: TRBJ1-6; v_call: TRBV7-8; clone_size: NA
cdr3_nt: TGTGCCAGCAGCTCCCAGGGATCTAGGAACACTGAAGCTTTCTTT; cdr3_aa: CASSSQGSRNTEAFF; d_call: NA; cdr3_length: 15; j_call: TRBJ1-1; v_call: TRBV7-3; clone_size: NA
cdr3_nt: TGTGCCTGGAGAACAGGATCACCCCTCCACTTT; cdr3_aa: CAWRTGSPLHF; d_call: NA; cdr3_length: 11; j_call: TRBJ1-6; v_call: TRBV30; clone_size: NA
cdr3_nt: TGTGCCAGCAGGGAGGACAGTACCCGACCCCAGCATTTT; cdr3_aa: CASREDSTRPQHF; d_call: NA; cdr3_length: 13; j_call: TRBJ1-5; v_call: TRBV6-5; clone_size: NA